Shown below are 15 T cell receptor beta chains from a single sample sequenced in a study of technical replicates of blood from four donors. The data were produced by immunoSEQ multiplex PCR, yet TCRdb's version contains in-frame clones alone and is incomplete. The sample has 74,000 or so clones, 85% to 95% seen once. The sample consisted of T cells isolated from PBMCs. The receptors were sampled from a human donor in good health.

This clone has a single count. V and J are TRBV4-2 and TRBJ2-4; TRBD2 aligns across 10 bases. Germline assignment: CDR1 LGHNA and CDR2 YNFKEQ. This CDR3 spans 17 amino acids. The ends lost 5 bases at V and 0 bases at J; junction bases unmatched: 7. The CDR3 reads CASSGRAGGGAKNIQYF. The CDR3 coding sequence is TGTGCCAGCAGCGGGCGAGCGGGGGGGGGAGCCAAAAACATTCAGTACTTC.

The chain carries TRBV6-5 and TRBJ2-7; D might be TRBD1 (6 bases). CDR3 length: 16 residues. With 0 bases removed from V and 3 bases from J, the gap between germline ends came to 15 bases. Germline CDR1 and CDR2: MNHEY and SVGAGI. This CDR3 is CASSYSGGQLDYEQYF. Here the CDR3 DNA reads TGTGCCAGCAGTTACTCGGGTGGACAGTTGGACTACGAGCAGTACTTC.

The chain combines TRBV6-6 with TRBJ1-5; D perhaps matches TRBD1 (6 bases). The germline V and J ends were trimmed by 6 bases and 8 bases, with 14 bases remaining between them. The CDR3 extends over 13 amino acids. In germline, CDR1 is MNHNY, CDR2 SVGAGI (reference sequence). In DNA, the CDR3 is TGTGCCAGCAGCATCCTACAGGGCGAGCCCCAGCATTTT. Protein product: CASSILQGEPQHF.

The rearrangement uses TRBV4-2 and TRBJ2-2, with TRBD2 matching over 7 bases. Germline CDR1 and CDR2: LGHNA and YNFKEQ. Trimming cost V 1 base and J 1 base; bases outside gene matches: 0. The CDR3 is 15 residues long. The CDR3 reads CASSQAGGNTGELFF. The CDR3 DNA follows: TGTGCCAGCAGCCAAGCGGGGGGGAACACCGGGGAGCTGTTTTTT.

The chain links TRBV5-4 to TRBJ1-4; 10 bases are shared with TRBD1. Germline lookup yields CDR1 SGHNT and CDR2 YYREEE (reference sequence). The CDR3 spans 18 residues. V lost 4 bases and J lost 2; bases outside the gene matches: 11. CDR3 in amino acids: CASSPDRGEVTTNEKLFF. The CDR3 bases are TGTGCCAGCAGCCCGGACAGGGGGGAGGTCACGACTAATGAAAAACTGTTTTTT.

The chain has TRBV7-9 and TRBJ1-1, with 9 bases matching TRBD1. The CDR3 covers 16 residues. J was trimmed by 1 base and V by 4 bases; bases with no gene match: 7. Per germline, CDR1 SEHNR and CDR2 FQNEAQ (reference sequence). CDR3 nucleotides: TGTGCCAGCAGCTCGGGACAGGGAAAAAAGAACACTGAAGCTTTCTTT. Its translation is CASSSGQGKKNTEAFF. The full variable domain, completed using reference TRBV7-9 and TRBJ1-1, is DTGVSQNPRHKITKRGQNVTFRCDPISEHNRLYWYRQTLGQGPEFLTYFQNEAQLEKSRLLSDRFSAERPKGSFSTLEIQRTEQGDSAMYLCASSSGQGKKNTEAFFGQGTRLTVV.

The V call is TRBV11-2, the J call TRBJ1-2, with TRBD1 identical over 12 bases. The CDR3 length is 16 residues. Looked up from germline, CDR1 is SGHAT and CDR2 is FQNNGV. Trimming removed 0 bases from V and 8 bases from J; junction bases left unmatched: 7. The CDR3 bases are TGTGCCAGCAGCTTAGATGGGACAGGGGGCGCCGACGGCTACACCTTC. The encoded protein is CASSLDGTGGADGYTF.

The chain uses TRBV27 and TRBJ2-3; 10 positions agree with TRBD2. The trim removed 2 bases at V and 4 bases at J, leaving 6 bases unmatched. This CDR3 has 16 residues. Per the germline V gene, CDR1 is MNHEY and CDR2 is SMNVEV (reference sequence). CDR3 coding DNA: TGTGCCAGCAGTTTAGGCACTAGCGGGGTTTCAGATACGCAGTATTTT. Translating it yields CASSLGTSGVSDTQYF.

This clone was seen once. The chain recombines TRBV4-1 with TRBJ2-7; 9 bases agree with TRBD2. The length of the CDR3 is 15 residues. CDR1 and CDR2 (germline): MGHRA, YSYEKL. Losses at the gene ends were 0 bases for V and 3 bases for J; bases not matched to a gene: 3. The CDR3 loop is CASSQDSGGNYEQYF. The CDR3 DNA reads TGCGCCAGCAGCCAAGATAGCGGGGGTAACTACGAGCAGTACTTC.

The CDR3 region is CAWSPGQAIDEQFF. Here the CDR3 DNA reads TGTGCCTGGAGTCCGGGACAGGCGATCGATGAGCAGTTCTTC. The rearrangement uses TRBV30 and TRBJ2-1; 8 bases fit TRBD1. From germline, CDR1 is GTSNPN and CDR2 SVGIG (reference sequence). V lost 2 bases to trimming and J lost 8 bases; unmatched junction nucleotides: 8. The CDR3 length is 14 residues.

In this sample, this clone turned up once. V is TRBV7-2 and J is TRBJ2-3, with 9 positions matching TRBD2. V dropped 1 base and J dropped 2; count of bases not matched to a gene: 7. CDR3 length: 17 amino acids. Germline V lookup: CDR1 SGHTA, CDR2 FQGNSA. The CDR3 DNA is TGTGCCAGCAGCTTAGGTGGGGCTAGCGGGGTCACAGATACGCAGTATTTT. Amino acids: CASSLGGASGVTDTQYF.

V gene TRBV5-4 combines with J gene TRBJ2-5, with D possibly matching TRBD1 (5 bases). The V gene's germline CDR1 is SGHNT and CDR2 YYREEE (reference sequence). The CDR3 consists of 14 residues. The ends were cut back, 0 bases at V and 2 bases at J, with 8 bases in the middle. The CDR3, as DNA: TGTGCCAGCAGCTTGGTTCAGGGACAAGAGACCCAGTACTTC. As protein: CASSLVQGQETQYF.

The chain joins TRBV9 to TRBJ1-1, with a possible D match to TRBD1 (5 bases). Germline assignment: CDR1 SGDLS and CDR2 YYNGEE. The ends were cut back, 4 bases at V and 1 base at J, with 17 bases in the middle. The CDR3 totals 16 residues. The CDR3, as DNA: TGTGCCAGCAGCCCAAGGGGCACCAAGTGGAACACTGAAGCTTTCTTT. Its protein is CASSPRGTKWNTEAFF.

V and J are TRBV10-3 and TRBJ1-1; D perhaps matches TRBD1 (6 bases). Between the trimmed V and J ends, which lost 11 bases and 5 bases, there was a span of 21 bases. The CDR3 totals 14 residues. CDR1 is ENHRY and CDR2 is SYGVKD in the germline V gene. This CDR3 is CASSTGGRETEAFF. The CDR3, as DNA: TGTGCCTCATCGACAGGAGGACGAGAAACTGAAGCTTTCTTT.

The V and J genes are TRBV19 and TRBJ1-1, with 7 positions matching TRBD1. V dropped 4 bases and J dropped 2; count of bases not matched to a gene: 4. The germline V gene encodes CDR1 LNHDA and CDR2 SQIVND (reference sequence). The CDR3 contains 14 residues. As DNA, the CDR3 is TGTGCCAGTAGTACCCGACAGGGAAACACTGAAGCTTTCTTT. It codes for CASSTRQGNTEAFF.